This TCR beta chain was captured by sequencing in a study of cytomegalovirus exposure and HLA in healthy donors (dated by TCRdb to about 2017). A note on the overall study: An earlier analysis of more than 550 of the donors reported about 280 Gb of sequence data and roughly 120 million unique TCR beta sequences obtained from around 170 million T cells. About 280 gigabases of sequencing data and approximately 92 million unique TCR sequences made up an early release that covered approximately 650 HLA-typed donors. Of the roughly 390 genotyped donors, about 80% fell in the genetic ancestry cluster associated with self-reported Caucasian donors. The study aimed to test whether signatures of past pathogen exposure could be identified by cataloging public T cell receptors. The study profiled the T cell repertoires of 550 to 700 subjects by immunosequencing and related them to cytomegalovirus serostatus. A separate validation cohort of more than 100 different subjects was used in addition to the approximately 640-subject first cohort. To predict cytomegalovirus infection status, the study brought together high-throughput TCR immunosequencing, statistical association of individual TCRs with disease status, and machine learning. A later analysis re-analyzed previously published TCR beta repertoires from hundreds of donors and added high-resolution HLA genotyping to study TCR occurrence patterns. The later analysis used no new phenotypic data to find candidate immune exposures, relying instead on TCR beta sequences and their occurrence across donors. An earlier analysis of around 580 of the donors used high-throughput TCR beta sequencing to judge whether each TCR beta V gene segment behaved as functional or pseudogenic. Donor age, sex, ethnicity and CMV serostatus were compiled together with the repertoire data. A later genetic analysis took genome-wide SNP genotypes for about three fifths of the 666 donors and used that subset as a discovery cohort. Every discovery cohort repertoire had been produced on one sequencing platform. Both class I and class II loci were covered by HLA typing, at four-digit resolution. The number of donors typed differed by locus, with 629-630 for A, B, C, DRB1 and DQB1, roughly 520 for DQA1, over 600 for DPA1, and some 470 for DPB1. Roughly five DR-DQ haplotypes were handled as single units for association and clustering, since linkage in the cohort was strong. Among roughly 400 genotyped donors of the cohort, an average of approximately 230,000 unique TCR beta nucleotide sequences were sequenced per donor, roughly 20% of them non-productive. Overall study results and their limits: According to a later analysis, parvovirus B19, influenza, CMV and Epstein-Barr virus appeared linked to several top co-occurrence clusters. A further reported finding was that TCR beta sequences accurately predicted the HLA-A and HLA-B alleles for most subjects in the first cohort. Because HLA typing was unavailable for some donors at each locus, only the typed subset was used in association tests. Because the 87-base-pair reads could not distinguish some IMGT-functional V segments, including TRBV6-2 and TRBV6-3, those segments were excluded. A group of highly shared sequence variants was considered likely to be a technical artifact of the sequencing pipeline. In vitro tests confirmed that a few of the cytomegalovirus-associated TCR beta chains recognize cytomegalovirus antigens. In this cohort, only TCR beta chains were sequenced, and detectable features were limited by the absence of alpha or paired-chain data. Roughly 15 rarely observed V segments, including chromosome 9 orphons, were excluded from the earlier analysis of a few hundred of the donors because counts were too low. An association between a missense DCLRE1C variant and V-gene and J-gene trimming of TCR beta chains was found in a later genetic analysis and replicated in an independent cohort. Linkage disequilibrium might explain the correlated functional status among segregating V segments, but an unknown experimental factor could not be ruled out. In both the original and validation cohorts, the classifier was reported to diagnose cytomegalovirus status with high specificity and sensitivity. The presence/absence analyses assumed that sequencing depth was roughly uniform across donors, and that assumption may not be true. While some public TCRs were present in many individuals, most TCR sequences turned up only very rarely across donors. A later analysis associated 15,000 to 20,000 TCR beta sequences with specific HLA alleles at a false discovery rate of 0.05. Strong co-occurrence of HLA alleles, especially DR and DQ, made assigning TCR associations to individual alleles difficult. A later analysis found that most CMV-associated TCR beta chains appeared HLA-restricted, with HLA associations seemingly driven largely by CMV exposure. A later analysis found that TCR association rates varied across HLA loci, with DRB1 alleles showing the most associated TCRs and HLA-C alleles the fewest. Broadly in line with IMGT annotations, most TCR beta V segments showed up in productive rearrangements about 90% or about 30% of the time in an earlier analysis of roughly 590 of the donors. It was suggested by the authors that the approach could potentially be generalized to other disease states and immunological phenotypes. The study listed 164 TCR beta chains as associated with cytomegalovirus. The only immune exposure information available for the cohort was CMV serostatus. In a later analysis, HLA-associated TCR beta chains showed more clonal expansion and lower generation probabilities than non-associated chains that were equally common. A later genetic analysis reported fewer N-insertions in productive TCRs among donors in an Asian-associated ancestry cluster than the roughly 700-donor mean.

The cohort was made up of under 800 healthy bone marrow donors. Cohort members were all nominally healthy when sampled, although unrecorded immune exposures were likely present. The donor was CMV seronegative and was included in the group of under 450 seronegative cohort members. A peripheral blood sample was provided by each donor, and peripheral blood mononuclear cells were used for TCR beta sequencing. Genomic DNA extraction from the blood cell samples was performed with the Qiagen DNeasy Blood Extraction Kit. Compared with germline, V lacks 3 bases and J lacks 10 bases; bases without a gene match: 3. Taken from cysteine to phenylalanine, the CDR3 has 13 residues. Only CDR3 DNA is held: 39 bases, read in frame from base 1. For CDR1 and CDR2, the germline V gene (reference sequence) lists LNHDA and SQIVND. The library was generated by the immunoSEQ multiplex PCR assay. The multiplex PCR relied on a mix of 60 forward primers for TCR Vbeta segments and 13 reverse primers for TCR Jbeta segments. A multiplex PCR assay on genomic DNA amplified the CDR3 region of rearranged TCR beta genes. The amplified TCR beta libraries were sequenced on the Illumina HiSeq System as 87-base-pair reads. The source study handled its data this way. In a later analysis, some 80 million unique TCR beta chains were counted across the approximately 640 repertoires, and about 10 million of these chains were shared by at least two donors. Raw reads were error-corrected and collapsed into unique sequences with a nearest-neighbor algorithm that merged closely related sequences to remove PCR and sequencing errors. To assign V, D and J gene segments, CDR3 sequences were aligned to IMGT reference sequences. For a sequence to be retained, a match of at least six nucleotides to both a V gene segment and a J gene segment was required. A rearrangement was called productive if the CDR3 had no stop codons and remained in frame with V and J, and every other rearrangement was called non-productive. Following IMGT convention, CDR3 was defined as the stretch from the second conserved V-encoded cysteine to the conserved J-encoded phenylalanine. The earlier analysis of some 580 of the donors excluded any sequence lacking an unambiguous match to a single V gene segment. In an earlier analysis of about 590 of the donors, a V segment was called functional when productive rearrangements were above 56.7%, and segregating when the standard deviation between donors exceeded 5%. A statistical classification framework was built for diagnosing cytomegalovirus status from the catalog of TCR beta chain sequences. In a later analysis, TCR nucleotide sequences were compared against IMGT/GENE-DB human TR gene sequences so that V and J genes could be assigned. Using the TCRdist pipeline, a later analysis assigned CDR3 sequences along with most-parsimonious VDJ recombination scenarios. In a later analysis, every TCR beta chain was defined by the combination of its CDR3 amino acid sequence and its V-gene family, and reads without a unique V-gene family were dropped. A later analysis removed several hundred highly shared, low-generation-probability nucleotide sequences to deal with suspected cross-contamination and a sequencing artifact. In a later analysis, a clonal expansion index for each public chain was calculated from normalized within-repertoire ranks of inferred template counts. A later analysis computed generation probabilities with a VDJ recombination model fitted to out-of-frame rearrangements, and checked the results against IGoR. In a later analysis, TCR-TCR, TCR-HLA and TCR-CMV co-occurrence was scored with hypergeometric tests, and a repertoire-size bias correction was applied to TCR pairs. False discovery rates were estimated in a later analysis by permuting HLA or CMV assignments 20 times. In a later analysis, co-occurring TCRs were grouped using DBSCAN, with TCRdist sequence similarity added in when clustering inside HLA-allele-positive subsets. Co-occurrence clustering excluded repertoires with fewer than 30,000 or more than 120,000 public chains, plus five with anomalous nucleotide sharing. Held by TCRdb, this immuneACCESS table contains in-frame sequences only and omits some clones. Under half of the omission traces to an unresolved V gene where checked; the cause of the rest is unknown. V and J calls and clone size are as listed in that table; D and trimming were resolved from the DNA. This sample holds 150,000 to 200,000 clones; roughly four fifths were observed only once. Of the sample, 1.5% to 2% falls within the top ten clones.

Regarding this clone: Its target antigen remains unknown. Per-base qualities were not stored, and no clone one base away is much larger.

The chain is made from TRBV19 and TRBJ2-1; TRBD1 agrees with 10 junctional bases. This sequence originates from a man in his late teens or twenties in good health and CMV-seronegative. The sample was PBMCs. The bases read TGTGCCAGTAGTATGGACAGGGGGAGAGAGCAGTTCTTC. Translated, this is CASSMDRGREQFF.